These T cell receptor beta chains were read from a single sample in a study of T cell clones after liver transplantation. Sequencing was performed with immunoSEQ multiplex PCR; in TCRdb, only in-frame clones are kept and a portion is missing. The table shows roughly 73,000 clones, with about 80% occurring only once. This specimen was CD4+ T cells from blood, taken before liver transplant. These receptors originate from a human donor who received a liver transplant. The conserved cysteine and the conserved F or W are not part of the CDR3 here. Each record gives: V gene, J gene, CDR3 protein.

>TRBV5-1|TRBJ2-6
ASSPLLSSGANVLT
>TRBV6-5|TRBJ1-2
ATTGGGGYGYT
>TRBV9|TRBJ1-1
ASSPRRVNTEAF
>TRBV11-2|TRBJ2-1
ASRGTGNNEQF
>TRBV7-3|TRBJ2-1
ASSTGLAAFNEQF
>TRBV5-1|TRBJ2-3
ASSSSPTDTQY
>TRBV7-2|TRBJ2-1
ASSLTGTSFNEQF
>TRBV5-1|TRBJ2-7
ASSLEWGDEQY
>TRBV19|TRBJ1-1
ASSAYMNTEAF
>TRBV19|TRBJ2-2
ASSIMGGLTGTTGELF
>TRBV27|TRBJ2-4
ASSSSTGLAGGFPSRAKNIQY
>TRBV5-1|TRBJ1-1
ASSLARMNTEAF
>TRBV18|TRBJ2-7
ASSPAGDPYEQY
>TRBV6-5|TRBJ2-1
ASRGTSGLNEQF
>TRBV7-8|TRBJ1-2
ASSLDSAGNYGYT
>TRBV5-1|TRBJ1-2
ASSPGDGANYGYT
>TRBV14|TRBJ1-1
ASSQDEGWRIMNTEAF
>TRBV30|TRBJ2-3
AWRAPGLYTDTQY
>TRBV7-8|TRBJ1-2
ASSLGRTGKLT
>TRBV6-5|TRBJ1-5
ASSKLGAGQPQH
>TRBV7-9|TRBJ2-1
ASNLVGSGYNEQF
>TRBV5-6|TRBJ2-1
ASSNWGTSGKHNEQF
>TRBV5-4|TRBJ2-5
ASSLETGSETQY
>TRBV7-2|TRBJ2-2
ASSPLRPGTGELF
>TRBV7-9|TRBJ1-4
ASSLDWTTNEKLF
>TRBV28|TRBJ2-5
ASSLVPGLQETQY
>TRBV5-4|TRBJ2-3
ASSSLAASRDTQY
>TRBV11-2|TRBJ2-1
ASSLAGLAGLGNEQF
>TRBV9|TRBJ2-1
ASSGTVANEQF
>TRBV4-1|TRBJ2-2
ASSPGASIMELF
>TRBV14|TRBJ2-7
ASSQGLAGSSYEQY
>TRBV10-3|TRBJ2-7
AISESTRNTYEQY
>TRBV9|TRBJ2-7
ASSVVPATYEQY
>TRBV30|TRBJ1-3
AWTRGTPTGNTIY
>TRBV10-1|TRBJ1-3
ASSAESSGNTIY
>TRBV4-3|TRBJ1-1
ASSRHRNTEAF
>TRBV28|TRBJ2-5
ASSPEQETQY
>TRBV5-4|TRBJ2-1
ASSLAPSGSYNEQF
>TRBV4-3|TRBJ2-7
ASSQELAVPYEQY
>TRBV2|TRBJ2-3
AIGTTSTDTQY
>TRBV7-9|TRBJ1-3
ASSPSLGNTIY
>TRBV5-1|TRBJ2-3
ASSLGRGGGTDTQY
>TRBV7-9|TRBJ1-1
ASSFSGSEAF
>TRBV18|TRBJ1-3
ASSPEGSGNTIY
>TRBV27|TRBJ2-5
ASSLGPHEAGGETQY
>TRBV28|TRBJ2-7
ASSFQNYEQY
>TRBV12-5|TRBJ1-2
ASAGFGYT
>TRBV6-1|TRBJ1-2
ASSFSSMTGGYT
>TRBV5-4|TRBJ2-7
ASSPRDRGRPYEQY